These 23 T cell receptor beta chains were all obtained from the same sample, sequenced in a study of T cells in Graves' hyperthyroidism and ophthalmopathy. Regions amplified from RNA transcripts were the TCR beta CDR3 regions. Initially, a first-round RT-PCR of the TCR CDR3 employed the HTBI primer set. TCRdb reprocessed the multiplex PCR reads via MiXCR and lists one record per CDR3 protein. This table has about 380,000 distinct CDR3 sequences, approximately 12% appearing once. Sequencing was performed on blood. The receptors were sampled from a man aged 25-40 years with Graves' hyperthyroidism that later progressed to Graves' ophthalmopathy.

The chain has TRBV20-1 and TRBJ2-7; no firm D call. Germline values: CDR1 DFQATT, CDR2 SNEGSKA (reference sequence). CDR3 size: 10 residues. V was pared by 6 bases and J by 7 bases, with 10 bases between. The CDR3 sequence: CSAGSLEQYF. CDR3 nucleotide sequence: TGCAGTGCAGGGTCTCTTGAGCAGTACTTC.

The chain is built from TRBV7-2 and TRBJ2-5; TRBD2 aligns across 8 bases. Germline CDR1 SGHTA, CDR2 FQGNSA. This CDR3 region has 15 residues. J was trimmed by 0 bases and V by 3 bases; bases with no gene match: 3. The CDR3 DNA reads TGTGCCAGCAGCTTTCGGGGGGGCCACCAAGAGACCCAGTACTTC. Translation gives CASSFRGGHQETQYF.

The sample holds many counts of this clonotype. The chain couples TRBV20-1 to TRBJ2-7; D is unclear. The germline V and J ends were trimmed by 4 bases and 1 base, with 11 bases remaining between them. The CDR3 is 13 residues long. Germline-derived CDR1 and CDR2 are DFQATT and SNEGSKA (reference sequence). CDR3 amino acids: CSANSAISYEQYF. DNA for the CDR3: TGCAGTGCTAACAGCGCGATTTCCTACGAGCAGTACTTC.

The V gene is TRBV12-3 or TRBV12-4, the J gene TRBJ1-4; TRBD1 might be the D (5 bases). V shed 8 bases and J shed 8 bases, with 15 bases lying between them. The CDR3 consists of 13 residues. CDR3 sequence (DNA): TGTGCCAGCTCCCCTGGGGGGTGGGAAAAACTGTTTTTT. The encoded protein is CASSPGGWEKLFF.

The table lists this clonotype with many counts. The V call is TRBV20-1, the J call TRBJ2-4, with 8 bases matching TRBD2. The CDR3 totals 20 residues. V gave up 6 bases and J gave up 1 base; unmatched junction bases: 23. CDR1 is DFQATT and CDR2 is SNEGSKA in the germline V gene (reference sequence). CDR3 in DNA: TGCAGTGCCGCGCCAGCCGCCGCCTCCCAGCGGGGGTGGGCCAAAAACATTCAGTACTTC. Translated, it gives CSAAPAAASQRGWAKNIQYF.

In this sample, this clonotype turned up many times. This CDR3 reads CSARDHSRGRHYEQYF. The CDR3 DNA sequence: TGCAGTGCTAGAGATCATTCCAGGGGGCGGCACTACGAGCAGTACTTC. The chain uses TRBV20-1 and TRBJ2-7; 8 nucleotides match TRBD1. CDR3 length equals 16 residues. With V trimmed by 0 bases and J by 3 bases, 10 bases remained unmatched. Germline V gene lookup returns CDR1 DFQATT and CDR2 SNEGSKA (reference sequence).

This clonotype was detected ten times or more. This chain uses TRBV6-1 with TRBJ1-2; D is unclear. This CDR3 is built from 14 residues. Trimming removed 5 bases from V and 4 bases from J, with 14 bases in between. CDR1 and CDR2 (germline): MNHNS, SASEGT. CDR3 in DNA: TGTGCCAGCAGTTATCGACACATACTCTATGGCTACACCTTC. As protein: CASSYRHILYGYTF.

The chain carries TRBV30 and TRBJ1-5; D not certain. CDR3 length: 14 residues. Germline loops: CDR1 GTSNPN, CDR2 SVGIG (reference sequence). Trimming stripped 0 bases from V and 0 bases from J, with 6 bases between. The CDR3 loop is CAWSVFSSNQPQHF. The DNA of the CDR3 is TGTGCCTGGAGTGTATTCAGTAGCAATCAGCCCCAGCATTTT.

The table lists this clonotype with a few counts. The V gene is TRBV5-1, the J gene TRBJ1-1; D gene uncertain. V lost 0 bases to trimming and J lost 11 bases, with 11 bases between them. The CDR3 is 12 residues long. The germline V gene encodes CDR1 SGHRS and CDR2 YFSETQ. CDR3 residues: CASSLDGFRAFF. CDR3 nucleotides: TGCGCCAGCAGCTTGGATGGTTTCAGGGCTTTCTTT.

This clonotype was counted at least ten times. The chain carries TRBV24-1 and TRBJ2-3; TRBD1 is a possible D gene (7 bases). Trimming took off 10 bases at V and 2 bases at J, with 15 bases between the two ends. Germline CDR1 and CDR2: KGHDR and SFDVKD. CDR3 length equals 14 residues. CDR3 DNA: TGTGCCACTGGAGGGGGCGAACACACAGATACGCAGTATTTT. Translation: CATGGGEHTDTQYF.

The chain carries TRBV20-1 and TRBJ1-6, with D possibly TRBD1 on 6 matching bases. Germline V gene data show CDR1 as DFQATT and CDR2 as SNEGSKA (reference sequence). This CDR3 region has 15 residues. Trimming removed 4 bases from V and 3 bases from J, with 13 bases in between. This CDR3 is CSANQQGGYNSPLHF. The CDR3 DNA follows: TGCAGTGCTAACCAACAGGGCGGCTATAATTCACCCCTCCACTTT.

The chain employs TRBV15 and TRBJ1-1, with TRBD1 as a possible D gene (5 bases). CDR3 length: 17 amino acids. CDR1 and CDR2 (germline): LNHNV, YYDKDF (reference sequence). Trimming stripped 1 base from V and 5 bases from J, with 20 bases between. The CDR3 loop is CATSRVGHPLWGTEAFF. CDR3 nucleotides: TGTGCCACCAGCAGAGTGGGGCACCCTCTGTGGGGAACTGAAGCTTTCTTT.

The chain employs TRBV7-9 and TRBJ1-1; tentatively, D is TRBD1 (5 bases). V lost 7 bases and J lost 3, with 12 bases in between. This CDR3 has 13 residues. The germline CDR1 and CDR2 sequences are SEHNR and FQNEAQ (reference sequence). The CDR3 DNA is TGTGCCAGCAAAGGGGCAGGGCACACTGAAGCTTTCTTT. Translation gives CASKGAGHTEAFF.

In its sample, this clonotype was seen a few times. A much larger clone sits a single nucleotide away, making a read error possible. The V and J genes are TRBV28 and TRBJ1-5; 7 bases line up with TRBD1. Germline V gene data show CDR1 as MDHEN and CDR2 as SYDVKM. The CDR3 has 13 amino acids. V trimming: 6 bases; J trimming: 9 bases; junction bases outside the gene matches: 8. This chain's CDR3 is CASRDRVARPQHF. CDR3 nucleotides: TGTGCCAGCAGAGACAGGGTCGCTCGGCCCCAGCATTTT.

This clonotype has at least ten counts. The junction differs from germline at one of its ends, possibly a read error. CDR3 sequence (DNA): TGTGCCAGCAGCTTAGCGGGACTAGCGTACACCGGGGAGCTGTTTTTT. It codes for CASSLAGLAYTGELFF. The chain carries TRBV12-3 or TRBV12-4 and TRBJ2-2; 10 nucleotides agree with TRBD2. The CDR3 has 16 amino acids.

This clonotype was recorded at least ten times. The chain couples TRBV7-2 to TRBJ2-2; D remains unclear. The CDR3 spans 14 residues. Trimming took 5 bases from V and 4 from J, leaving 11 bases between them. Germline loops: CDR1 SGHTA, CDR2 FQGNSA. The CDR3 DNA reads as TGTGCCAGCAGCCCCGACCCGAGCACCGGGGAGCTGTTTTTT. The encoded protein is CASSPDPSTGELFF. The complete variable domain, with remaining parts taken from reference TRBV7-2 and TRBJ2-2, reads GAGVSQSPSNKVTEKGKDVELRCDPISGHTALYWYRQSLGQGLEFLIYFQGNSAPDKSGLPSDRFSAERTGGSVSTLTIQRTQQEDSAVYLCASSPDPSTGELFFGEGSRLTVL.

In this sample, this clonotype turned up many times. The chain couples TRBV5-5 to TRBJ1-2; D unclear. The CDR3 is 13 amino acids. Between the trimmed V and J ends, which lost 6 bases and 1 base, there was a span of 10 bases. Germline values: CDR1 SGHKS, CDR2 YYEKEE (reference sequence). As DNA, the CDR3 is TGTGCCAGCACCCAACTGGATAACTATGGCTACACCTTC. Encoded protein: CASTQLDNYGYTF.

As for this clonotype: At one boundary the junction diverges from the germline segment, which might be a read error. This chain uses TRBV13 with TRBJ2-7; 7 bases match TRBD1. Germline V CDR1 and CDR2: PRHDT, FYEKMQ (reference sequence). The CDR3 runs 15 residues. The CDR3 protein is CAGSGQGGRHYEQYF. The CDR3 DNA is TGTGCCGGCAGCGGCCAAGGGGGCCGACACTACGAGCAGTACTTC.

This clonotype has more than one count but fewer than ten. The genes are TRBV6-1 and TRBJ2-3; TRBD2 matches 12 bases. Germline values: CDR1 MNHNS, CDR2 SASEGT. V lost 2 bases to trimming and J lost 2 bases; unmatched junction nucleotides: 5. The CDR3 runs to 17 residues. The CDR3 DNA follows: TGTGCCAGCAGTGAATCGGCTAGCGGGGGGGCCACAGATACGCAGTATTTT. It encodes CASSESASGGATDTQYF.

This clonotype was detected many times. The chain joins TRBV27 to TRBJ1-1; D is undetermined. Trimming shortened V by 7 bases and J by 7 bases, and 19 bases separated the two germline ends. The germline V gene has CDR1 MNHEY and CDR2 SMNVEV (reference sequence). There are 14 residues in the CDR3. The CDR3 DNA is TGTGCCAGCACCTCAGTGCCAGGTATGGGTGAAGCTTTCTTT. Amino acids: CASTSVPGMGEAFF.

This clonotype appeared many times. The chain has TRBV6-5 and TRBJ2-7, with 11 nucleotides matching TRBD1. The V gene's germline CDR1 is MNHEY and CDR2 SVGAGI. The ends lost 2 bases at V and 4 bases at J; junction bases unmatched: 1. The CDR3 consists of 14 residues. The CDR3 is CASSYGDRGYEQYF. The CDR3 nucleotides read TGTGCCAGCAGTTACGGGGACAGGGGGTACGAGCAGTACTTC.

The chain carries TRBV7-6 and TRBJ2-2; D may match TRBD1 or TRBD2 (6 bases each). Germline V lookup: CDR1 SGHVS, CDR2 FNYEAQ. The CDR3 runs 16 residues. V lost 4 bases, J lost 4 bases, and 16 bases lay in between. The CDR3 nucleotides are TGTGCCAGCAGCTATGCCTGGCGGGACACCACCGGGGAGCTGTTTTTT. Its translation: CASSYAWRDTTGELFF.

This clonotype was recorded many times. The chain uses TRBV7-9 and TRBJ1-1; no firm D call. The germline V gene has CDR1 SEHNR and CDR2 FQNEAQ (reference sequence). The CDR3 is 10 amino acids. V was shortened by 1 base and J by 9 bases, with 3 bases between the two germline ends. Written as DNA, the CDR3 is TGTGCCAGCAGCTTAGAACAAGCTTTCTTT. It codes for CASSLEQAFF.